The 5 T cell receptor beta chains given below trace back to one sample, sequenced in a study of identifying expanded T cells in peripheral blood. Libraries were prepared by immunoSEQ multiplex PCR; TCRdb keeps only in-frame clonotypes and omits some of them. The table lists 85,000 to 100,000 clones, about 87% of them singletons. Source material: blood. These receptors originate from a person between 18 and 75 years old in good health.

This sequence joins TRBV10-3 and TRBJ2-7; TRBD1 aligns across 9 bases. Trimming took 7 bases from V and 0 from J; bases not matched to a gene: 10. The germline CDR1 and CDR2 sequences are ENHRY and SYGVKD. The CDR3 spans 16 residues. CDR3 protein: CAITGGQGASSYEQYF. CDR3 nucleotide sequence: TGTGCCATCACCGGGGGACAGGGCGCTAGCTCCTACGAGCAGTACTTC.

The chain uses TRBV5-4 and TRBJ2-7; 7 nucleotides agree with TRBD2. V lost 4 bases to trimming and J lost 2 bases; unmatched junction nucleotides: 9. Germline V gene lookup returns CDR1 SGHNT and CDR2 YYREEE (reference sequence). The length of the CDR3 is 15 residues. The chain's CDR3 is CASSKAGLVTYEQYF. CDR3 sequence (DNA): TGTGCCAGCAGCAAAGCGGGACTGGTAACCTACGAGCAGTACTTC. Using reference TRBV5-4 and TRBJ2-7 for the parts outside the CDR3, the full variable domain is ETGVTQSPTHLIKTRGQQVTLRCSSQSGHNTVSWYQQALGQGPQFIFQYYREEENGRGNFPPRFSGLQFPNYSSELNVNALELDDSALYLCASSKAGLVTYEQYFGPGTRLTVT.

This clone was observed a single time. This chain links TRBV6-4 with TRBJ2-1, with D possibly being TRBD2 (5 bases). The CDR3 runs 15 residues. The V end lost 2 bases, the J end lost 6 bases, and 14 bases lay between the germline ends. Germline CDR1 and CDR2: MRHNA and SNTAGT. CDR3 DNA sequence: TGTGCCAGCAGTGACAGAGGGCAGCCGACCAATGAGCAGTTCTTC. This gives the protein CASSDRGQPTNEQFF.

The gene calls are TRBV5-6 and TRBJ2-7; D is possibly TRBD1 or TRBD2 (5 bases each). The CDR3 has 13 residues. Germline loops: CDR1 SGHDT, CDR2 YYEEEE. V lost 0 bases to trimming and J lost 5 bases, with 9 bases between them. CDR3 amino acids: CASSLEGTHEQYF. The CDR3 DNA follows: TGTGCCAGCAGCTTGGAAGGGACCCACGAGCAGTACTTC.

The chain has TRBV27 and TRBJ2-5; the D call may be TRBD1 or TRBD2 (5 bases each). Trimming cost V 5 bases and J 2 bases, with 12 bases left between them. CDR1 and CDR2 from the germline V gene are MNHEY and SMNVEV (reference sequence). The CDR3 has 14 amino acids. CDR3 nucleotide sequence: TGTGCCAGCAGTGATAGGGGACCTCAAGAGACCCAGTACTTC. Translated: CASSDRGPQETQYF.